Below, 21 T cell receptor beta chains from the same sample are listed, as sequenced in a study of T cell changes during pregnancy in multiple sclerosis (dated by TCRdb to about 2019). The library was generated by the immunoSEQ multiplex PCR assay. In its TCRdb copy, this immuneACCESS table keeps in-frame sequences only and misses some clones. Where compared with another copy, unresolved V genes explain less than half of these, and the others have no known cause. For this sample the table gives under 40,000 clones, of which just over 90% were detected only once. Around 0.35% of the sample is in the top ten clones. The source material was CD4+ T cells from peripheral blood mononuclear cells, sampled in the third trimester of pregnancy. These receptor sequences come from a female donor in good health, enrolled as a control in a pregnancy study.

The chain carries TRBV9 and TRBJ1-4, with D possibly being TRBD1 (6 bases). V was clipped by 0 bases and J by 5 bases, with 11 bases between them. The CDR3 loop spans 15 amino acids. Looked up from germline, CDR1 is SGDLS and CDR2 is YYNGEE. The CDR3 protein is CASSVGGGTNEKLFF. CDR3 nucleotide sequence: TGTGCCAGCAGCGTAGGGGGGGGCACCAATGAAAAACTGTTTTTT.

J is TRBJ2-3 and V is TRBV5-4; TRBD1 matches 9 bases. V shed 4 bases and J 3 bases; nucleotides not matched to a gene: 9. Germline-derived CDR1 and CDR2 are SGHNT and YYREEE (reference sequence). There are 16 residues in the CDR3. This CDR3 is CASSQEPGQGTDTQYF. The CDR3 DNA reads TGTGCCAGCAGCCAAGAACCGGGACAGGGTACAGATACGCAGTATTTT.

This chain connects TRBV18 to TRBJ2-2; 14 nucleotides align to TRBD2. The CDR3 sequence is 16 residues long. CDR1 and CDR2 from the germline V gene are KGHSH and LQKENI. V dropped 5 bases and J dropped 4; count of bases not matched to a gene: 3. The CDR3 nucleotides are TGTGCCAGCTCAGGGGGACTAGCGGGAGTCACCGGGGAGCTGTTTTTT. Protein product: CASSGGLAGVTGELFF.

The chain employs TRBV7-9 and TRBJ2-1; 7 bases are a match to TRBD2. The CDR3 spans 16 residues. V shed 8 bases and J 0 bases; nucleotides not matched to a gene: 10. Germline CDR1 SEHNR, CDR2 FQNEAQ (reference sequence). CDR3 in amino acids: CASFRDGGSSYNEQFF. Here the CDR3 DNA reads TGTGCCAGCTTTCGGGACGGGGGGAGCTCCTACAATGAGCAGTTCTTC. The full variable domain, with the rest looked up from reference TRBV7-9 and TRBJ2-1, is DTGVSQNPRHKITKRGQNVTFRCDPISEHNRLYWYRQTLGQGPEFLTYFQNEAQLEKSRLLSDRFSAERPKGSFSTLEIQRTEQGDSAMYLCASFRDGGSSYNEQFFGPGTRLTVL.

The V and J genes are TRBV5-1 and TRBJ1-4; no clear D. Germline assignment: CDR1 SGHRS and CDR2 YFSETQ. The CDR3 has 13 amino acids. The V end lost 2 bases, the J end lost 8 bases, and 10 bases lay between the germline ends. In DNA form, the CDR3 reads TGCGCCAGCAGCTTTAGCCCACGGGAAAAACTGTTTTTT. This encodes CASSFSPREKLFF.

V and J are TRBV18 and TRBJ2-7, with TRBD1 identical over 10 bases. Germline-derived CDR1 and CDR2 are KGHSH and LQKENI. The CDR3 has 16 amino acids. The V gene end was trimmed by 2 bases and the J gene end by 3 bases; junction bases not matched to a gene: 7. In nucleotides, the CDR3 is TGTGCCAGCTCACCAAGGGGCGGGACAGGGGACTACGAGCAGTACTTC. Residues: CASSPRGGTGDYEQYF.

V is TRBV7-3 and J is TRBJ2-3; a weak D match, TRBD2 (6 bases). CDR1 SGHTA and CDR2 FQGTGA come from the germline V gene. Trimming removed 6 bases at V and 8 bases at J, with 15 bases between. This CDR3 spans 13 amino acids. In DNA form, the CDR3 reads TGTGCCAGCAGTCGATCGGAGGGAGGTACGCAGTATTTT. Amino acid sequence: CASSRSEGGTQYF. The whole variable domain, remainder taken from reference TRBV7-3 and TRBJ2-3, is GAGVSQTPSNKVTEKGKYVELRCDPISGHTALYWYRQSLGQGPEFLIYFQGTGAADDSGLPNDRFFAVRPEGSVSTLKIQRTERGDSAVYLCASSRSEGGTQYFGPGTRLTVL.

This chain joins TRBV14 and TRBJ1-2; 7 bases fit TRBD1. CDR1 SGHDN and CDR2 FVKESK come from the germline V gene. The V segment lost 5 bases and the J segment 8 bases; nucleotides outside the gene matches: 8. The CDR3 totals 13 residues. The CDR3 sequence is CASSAKQGSGYTF. CDR3 sequence (DNA): TGTGCCAGCAGCGCTAAACAGGGGAGCGGCTACACCTTC.

This sequence joins TRBV2 and TRBJ2-7; D possibly corresponds to TRBD1 (6 bases). Germline-derived CDR1 and CDR2 are SNHLY and FYNNEI. V was shortened by 3 bases and J by 0 bases, with 21 bases between the two germline ends. The CDR3 consists of 18 residues. CDR3 sequence (DNA): TGTGCCAGCAGTGAGGGATTTTACGGGACACCGAGCTCCTACGAGCAGTACTTC. It specifies CASSEGFYGTPSSYEQYF.

The genes are TRBV10-2 and TRBJ2-3; 7 bases map to TRBD1. Germline V gives CDR1 WSHSY, CDR2 SAAADI. Trimming cost V 3 bases and J 8 bases; bases outside gene matches: 11. The CDR3 covers 15 residues. The CDR3 spells CASSDVAGGHATQYF. The DNA of the CDR3 is TGCGCCAGCAGTGATGTGGCAGGGGGTCATGCTACGCAGTATTTT.

This chain connects TRBV6-5 to TRBJ2-2; 13 bases line up with TRBD2. The CDR3 contains 15 residues. V shed 5 bases, J shed 5 bases, and the junction held 2 bases outside the gene matches. Germline V CDR1 and CDR2: MNHEY, SVGAGI. This chain's CDR3 is CASSLTSGRTGELFF. Here the CDR3 DNA reads TGTGCCAGCAGTCTGACTAGCGGGAGGACCGGGGAGCTGTTTTTT.

The V gene is TRBV7-9, the J gene TRBJ1-3; 8 bases are shared with TRBD1. Germline CDR1 is SEHNR and CDR2 is FQNEAQ (reference sequence). Germline trimming cut 2 bases from V and 1 base from J; bases unmatched to any gene: 13. This CDR3 contains 19 residues. The CDR3 sequence is CASSLSGGAGGLSGNTIYF. The CDR3 DNA reads as TGTGCCAGCAGCTTATCTGGGGGGGCAGGGGGCCTGTCTGGAAACACCATATATTTT.

The V and J genes are TRBV7-2 and TRBJ2-3, with D possibly matching TRBD2 (6 bases). The CDR3 spans 15 residues. Germline assignment: CDR1 SGHTA and CDR2 FQGNSA. V was clipped by 3 bases and J by 0 bases, with 10 bases between them. CDR3 nucleotides: TGTGCCAGCAGCTTGGCGGGGATCAGCACAGATACGCAGTATTTT. Translation gives CASSLAGISTDTQYF.

The rearrangement links TRBV29-1 to TRBJ1-1; the D is unclear. Germline CDR1 SQVTM, CDR2 ANQGSEA. Trimming took 1 base from V and 3 from J, leaving 6 bases between them. This CDR3 is built from 12 residues. CDR3 loop: CSVEGLYTEAFF. CDR3 nucleotide sequence: TGCAGCGTTGAAGGTCTGTACACTGAAGCTTTCTTT. Full variable domain (rest looked up from reference TRBV29-1 and TRBJ1-1): SAVISQKPSRDICQRGTSLTIQCQVDSQVTMMFWYRQQPGQSLTLIATANQGSEATYESGFVIDKFPISRPNLTFSTLTVSNMSPEDSSIYLCSVEGLYTEAFFGQGTRLTVV.

This rearrangement joins TRBV10-3 to TRBJ1-2, with 9 positions matching TRBD1. Looked up from germline, CDR1 is ENHRY and CDR2 is SYGVKD. CDR3 length equals 14 residues. Trimming at V came to 6 bases and at J to 2 bases, leaving 4 bases not matched to a gene. The CDR3 nucleotides are TGTGCCATCAGACGGGACAGGGAAAACTATGGCTACACCTTC. Translation: CAIRRDRENYGYTF.

The rearrangement joins TRBV10-1 to TRBJ1-1; D unclear. V was trimmed by 4 bases and J by 1 base, leaving 7 bases between them. Germline CDR1 and CDR2: WNHNN and SYGVQD (reference sequence). CDR3 length: 13 residues. The CDR3 coding sequence is TGCGCCAGCAGTGGGGCCGGGAACACTGAAGCTTTCTTT. Protein product: CASSGAGNTEAFF.

This sequence joins TRBV5-4 and TRBJ2-3; a possible D gene is TRBD2 (6 bases). The CDR3 sequence is 14 residues long. The ends were cut back, 4 bases at V and 1 base at J, with 10 bases in the middle. Germline CDR1 reads SGHNT; CDR2 reads YYREEE (reference sequence). The CDR3 protein is CASSTTGGTDTQYF. The CDR3 coding sequence is TGTGCCAGCAGCACTACGGGGGGCACAGATACGCAGTATTTT.

J is TRBJ2-1 and V is TRBV7-9; no definite D call. CDR3 size: 13 residues. Germline V gives CDR1 SEHNR, CDR2 FQNEAQ (reference sequence). Trimming shortened V by 1 base and J by 6 bases, and 7 bases separated the two germline ends. CDR3 sequence reads: CASSLESVNEQFF. CDR3 nucleotide sequence: TGTGCCAGCAGCTTAGAATCGGTCAATGAGCAGTTCTTC.

V and J are TRBV11-2 and TRBJ1-1; a weak D match, TRBD1 (6 bases). The germline V and J ends were trimmed by 1 base and 10 bases, with 19 bases remaining between them. Per germline, CDR1 SGHAT and CDR2 FQNNGV. The CDR3 has 15 residues. CDR3: CASSLVFGARGGAFF. The CDR3 DNA sequence: TGTGCCAGCAGCTTAGTTTTTGGGGCCAGAGGGGGAGCTTTCTTT.

The chain couples TRBV30 to TRBJ1-2; D is possibly TRBD1 (6 bases). The CDR3 length is 13 residues. CDR1 is GTSNPN and CDR2 is SVGIG in the germline V gene (reference sequence). V lost 5 bases, J lost 2 bases, and 12 bases lay in between. CDR3 coding DNA: TGTGCCTGGTCACAGGGTTTAAACTATGGCTACACCTTC. Amino acids: CAWSQGLNYGYTF.

This chain uses TRBV2 with TRBJ1-5; 7 bases are a match to TRBD1. The CDR3 runs 16 residues. Trimming at V came to 0 bases and at J to 7 bases, leaving 9 bases not matched to a gene. Germline values: CDR1 SNHLY, CDR2 FYNNEI. The CDR3 nucleotides read TGTGCCAGCAGTGAAGCGATCCGCCAGGGGGAGCAGCCCCAGCATTTT. Translating it yields CASSEAIRQGEQPQHF.